This T cell receptor (beta chain) was documented in a study of technical replicates of blood from a handful of donors. The table came from immunoSEQ multiplex PCR; TCRdb's copy has only in-frame clones and leaves some out. The sample lists about 57,000 clones, 70% to 90% seen once, with 5.1% in the top ten. V trimming: 0 bases; J trimming: 4 bases; junction bases outside the gene matches: 17. The CDR3 sequence is 20 residues long. The germline V gene encodes CDR1 LGHNA and CDR2 YSLEER. The chain recombines TRBV4-3 with TRBJ2-1, with TRBD2 matching over 8 bases. Sequences were obtained from PBMCs. The sequence derives from a human donor in good health. Some clones in this sample may be carry-over from other donors' samples. CDR3 nucleotides: TGCGCCAGCAGCCAAGATTGGGGGGGGTCTGCGGGAGGACTGTACAATGAGCAGTTCTTC. It is translated as CASSQDWGGSAGGLYNEQFF.